These 13 T cell receptor beta chains were sequenced from one sample in a study of cytomegalovirus exposure and HLA in healthy donors. In the PCR, 60 Vbeta and 13 Jbeta primers were used. Sequencing was performed with immunoSEQ multiplex PCR; in TCRdb, only in-frame clones are kept and a portion is missing. Seen here are tens of thousands of clones, 60% to 80% observed once, and the top ten hold 15% to 20%. The sequencing sample was made of PBMCs. The receptors come from a man aged 35 to 55 in good health and CMV-seropositive.

The chain uses TRBV2 and TRBJ1-1; no firm D call. The CDR3 has 14 residues. V lost 5 bases and J 5 bases, leaving 15 bases between the germline ends. Germline values: CDR1 SNHLY, CDR2 FYNNEI. This CDR3 is CASSRGGWLTEAFF. CDR3 coding DNA: TGTGCCAGCAGTCGCGGTGGATGGTTGACTGAAGCTTTCTTT.

The rearrangement uses TRBV11-2 and TRBJ2-7, with D perhaps TRBD1 (6 bases). This CDR3 contains 15 residues. Germline CDR1 SGHAT, CDR2 FQNNGV. V was pared by 0 bases and J by 6 bases, with 15 bases between. CDR3 protein: CASSLDRGKASEQYF. The CDR3 nucleotides read TGTGCCAGCAGCTTAGATAGGGGGAAGGCCTCCGAGCAGTACTTC.

The chain recombines TRBV7-2 with TRBJ2-3; D remains unclear. Germline V lookup: CDR1 SGHTA, CDR2 FQGNSA. Trimming stripped 5 bases from V and 2 bases from J, with 5 bases between. The CDR3 has 12 residues. DNA of the CDR3: TGTGCCAGCAGCCTCTACACAGATACGCAGTATTTT. Protein: CASSLYTDTQYF. Supplemented by reference TRBV7-2 and TRBJ2-3, the full variable domain reads GAGVSQSPSNKVTEKGKDVELRCDPISGHTALYWYRQSLGQGLEFLIYFQGNSAPDKSGLPSDRFSAERTGGSVSTLTIQRTQQEDSAVYLCASSLYTDTQYFGPGTRLTVL.

The J gene is TRBJ2-5, the V gene TRBV25-1, with a tentative D call TRBD1 (6 bases). The CDR3 consists of 13 residues. Germline V gene data show CDR1 as MGHDK and CDR2 as SYGVNS. Between the trimmed V and J ends, which lost 1 base and 4 bases, there was a span of 7 bases. CDR3 coding DNA: TGTGCCAGCAGTGAATTAGGGGGAGAGACCCAGTACTTC. Translated, it gives CASSELGGETQYF.

CDR3 nucleotides: TGTGCCATCGGCGGACTAGCGGGGAACGAGCAGTACTTC. Translating it yields CAIGGLAGNEQYF. The rearrangement joins TRBV10-3 to TRBJ2-7; 12 nucleotides match TRBD2. From germline, CDR1 is ENHRY and CDR2 SYGVKD. V was clipped by 8 bases and J by 5 bases; unmatched bases: 4. The CDR3 has 13 residues.

The table lists this clone with a count of one. The V and J genes are TRBV12-5 and TRBJ2-3, with 7 bases aligning to TRBD1. Germline V CDR1 and CDR2: LGHNT, FRNRAP. The CDR3 consists of 19 residues. J lost 1 base, V lost 0 bases, and 13 bases had no gene match. The CDR3 DNA reads TGTGCTAGTGGTTTGGTACCGACCGACAGGGTAGGGGGCACAGATACGCAGTATTTT. Translating gives CASGLVPTDRVGGTDTQYF.

In this sample, this clone turned up once. The chain couples TRBV19 to TRBJ2-7, with 11 positions matching TRBD2. With V trimmed by 3 bases and J by 4 bases, 2 bases remained unmatched. The germline V gene has CDR1 LNHDA and CDR2 SQIVND (reference sequence). This CDR3 has 14 residues. The CDR3 bases are TGTGCCAGTAGTATTGGGACTAGCGGTTACGAGCAGTACTTC. Its protein product is CASSIGTSGYEQYF.

The chain has TRBV5-1 and TRBJ2-7; 9 nucleotides align to TRBD2. Germline loops: CDR1 SGHRS, CDR2 YFSETQ. V shed 8 bases, J shed 0 bases, and the junction held 6 bases outside the gene matches. This CDR3 has 14 amino acids. DNA for the CDR3: TGCGCCAGTTCGCCGACTAGCGGCTCCTACGAGCAGTACTTC. It codes for CASSPTSGSYEQYF.

The genes are TRBV10-3 and TRBJ1-4; TRBD1 is a possible D gene (5 bases). The CDR3 totals 13 residues. V was pared by 8 bases and J by 8 bases, with 15 bases between. CDR1 and CDR2 (germline): ENHRY, SYGVKD. The CDR3 nucleotides read TGTGCCATCGCCAGGGTGGGGGGAGAAAAACTGTTTTTT. Its protein is CAIARVGGEKLFF.

The CDR3 reads CASNPQGGATEAFF. The CDR3 nucleotides are TGTGCCAGTAATCCACAGGGGGGGGCCACTGAAGCTTTCTTT. The V and J genes are TRBV19 and TRBJ1-1; TRBD1 aligns across 8 bases. The V and J ends lost 7 bases and 4 bases, in that order; junction bases with no gene match: 8. This CDR3 spans 14 amino acids. CDR1 and CDR2 (germline): LNHDA, SQIVND (reference sequence).

V usage is TRBV6-1 and J usage is TRBJ1-4; no reliable D call. CDR1 and CDR2 from the germline V gene are MNHNS and SASEGT. Trimming left V 3 bases short and J 7 bases short, with 15 bases between. The CDR3 totals 15 residues. The chain's CDR3 is CASSDVRGLPEKLFF. In DNA form, the CDR3 reads TGTGCCAGCAGTGATGTCCGCGGACTTCCTGAAAAACTGTTTTTT.

The rearrangement links TRBV6-5 to TRBJ2-2; 10 nucleotides align to TRBD1. V was clipped by 8 bases and J by 7 bases; unmatched bases: 7. The CDR3 spans 14 residues. From germline, CDR1 is MNHEY and CDR2 SVGAGI. The CDR3 here is CASGETGGVGELFF. The CDR3 nucleotides are TGTGCCAGCGGGGAGACAGGGGGCGTCGGGGAGCTGTTTTTT.

V usage is TRBV7-9 and J usage is TRBJ2-5; D gene unclear. TRBJ2-7 explains the end of the DNA better; the J call may be wrong. CDR1 SEHNR and CDR2 FQNEAQ come from the germline V gene (reference sequence). The CDR3 has 13 amino acids. The DNA of the CDR3 is TGTGCCAGCAGTCCGACGGATAACTACGAGCAGTACTTC. This encodes CASSPTDNYEQYF.